A single sample gave rise to the 27 T cell receptor beta chains below, sequenced in a study of T cell responses to AZD1222 COVID-19 vaccine. The table came from immunoSEQ multiplex PCR; TCRdb's copy has only in-frame clones and leaves some out. The profile shows under 130,000 clones, roughly 90% of them singletons. The material sequenced was peripheral blood, taken on day 0 of AZD1222 vaccination. The source is an adult in good health.

This chain links TRBV5-4 with TRBJ1-6; D may be TRBD1 (5 bases). V was shortened by 1 base and J by 7 bases, with 9 bases between the two germline ends. The CDR3 has 14 amino acids. Germline CDR1 is SGHNT and CDR2 is YYREEE (reference sequence). As DNA, the CDR3 is TGTGCCAGCAGCTTGCAAAGGGGAAATTCACCCCTCCACTTT. Protein product: CASSLQRGNSPLHF.

CDR3 in DNA: TGTGCCAGCAGCCCCGACCGAATCTCCTACGAGCAGTACTTC. It specifies CASSPDRISYEQYF. The chain recombines TRBV7-9 with TRBJ2-7, with D unclear. The germline V gene has CDR1 SEHNR and CDR2 FQNEAQ (reference sequence). Trimming pared 5 bases from V and 0 bases from J, leaving 11 bases between. CDR3 length equals 14 residues.

This chain connects TRBV5-1 to TRBJ2-7; 13 positions agree with TRBD2. V shed 3 bases and J 5 bases; nucleotides not matched to a gene: 11. The CDR3 runs to 17 residues. Germline values: CDR1 SGHRS, CDR2 YFSETQ. The CDR3 loop reads CASSYGTSGRVSNEQYF. The DNA of the CDR3 is TGCGCCAGCAGCTATGGAACTAGCGGGAGGGTCAGCAACGAGCAGTACTTC.

The rearrangement joins TRBV6-5 to TRBJ2-5, with D perhaps matching TRBD1 or TRBD2 (5 bases each). V lost 7 bases to trimming and J lost 6 bases, with 21 bases between them. Germline CDR1 is MNHEY and CDR2 is SVGAGI. The length of the CDR3 is 15 residues. For the CDR3, the DNA is TGTGCCAGCAACAAACACCCGGGGCAGGGAAAGACCCAGTACTTC. Its translation is CASNKHPGQGKTQYF.

DNA for the CDR3: TGTGCCAGCAGCGGACAGGGGGGCTACAATGAGCAGTTCTTC. Its protein is CASSGQGGYNEQFF. The chain uses TRBV9 and TRBJ2-1; TRBD1 agrees at 9 bases. Germline assignment: CDR1 SGDLS and CDR2 YYNGEE. Trimming at V came to 3 bases and at J to 3 bases, leaving 1 base not matched to a gene. This CDR3 contains 14 residues. Based on the CDR3 plus reference TRBV9 and TRBJ2-1, the full variable domain is DSGVTQTPKHLITATGQRVTLRCSPRSGDLSVYWYQQSLDQGLQFLIQYYNGEERAKGNILERFSAQQFPDLHSELNLSSLELGDSALYFCASSGQGGYNEQFFGPGTRLTVL.

This chain links TRBV19 with TRBJ2-3; 7 positions agree with TRBD1. V was pared by 3 bases and J by 4 bases, with 4 bases of the junction left unmatched. Germline V gene sequence: CDR1 LNHDA, CDR2 SQIVND (reference sequence). CDR3 length: 14 amino acids. The CDR3 reads CASSMDRKADTQYF. The CDR3 coding sequence is TGTGCCAGTAGTATGGACAGGAAGGCAGATACGCAGTATTTT. Full variable domain (rest looked up from reference TRBV19 and TRBJ2-3): DGGITQSPKYLFRKEGQNVTLSCEQNLNHDAMYWYRQDPGQGLRLIYYSQIVNDFQKGDIAEGYSVSREKKESFPLTVTSAQKNPTAFYLCASSMDRKADTQYFGPGTRLTVL.

This chain links TRBV5-1 with TRBJ2-7; D could derive from TRBD1 or TRBD2 (5 bases each). Germline values: CDR1 SGHRS, CDR2 YFSETQ. V was cut by 4 bases and J by 3 bases, with 14 bases left in between. The CDR3 has 14 residues. DNA for the CDR3: TGCGCCAGCAGCGGGGACGGGGCCTACTACGAGCAGTACTTC. This translates into CASSGDGAYYEQYF.

This clone was picked up one time. This CDR3 reads CASSLEGHGTGELFF. CDR3 DNA sequence: TGTGCCAGCAGCTTAGAGGGACACGGAACCGGGGAGCTGTTTTTT. The chain recombines TRBV11-3 with TRBJ2-2, with D maybe TRBD1 (6 bases). Germline CDR1 is SGHNT and CDR2 is YENEEA. The CDR3 has 15 residues. V was pared by 0 bases and J by 5 bases, with 10 bases between.

The CDR3 sequence is CAREVGAPSNQPQHF. For the CDR3, the DNA is TGTGCCAGGGAGGTGGGGGCCCCTAGCAATCAGCCCCAGCATTTT. V and J are TRBV24-1 and TRBJ1-5, with a tentative D call TRBD1 (6 bases). The CDR3 contains 15 residues. V dropped 11 bases and J dropped 0 bases, with 16 bases sitting between them. Germline CDR1 KGHDR, CDR2 SFDVKD.

The CDR3 DNA is TGTGCCAGCAGTTTGGTGTACAATGAGCAGTTCTTC. It specifies CASSLVYNEQFF. The chain is built from TRBV28 and TRBJ2-1; no definite D call. Deletions cut 3 bases from V and 4 bases from J, with 4 bases between. The CDR3 has 12 residues. Looked up from germline, CDR1 is MDHEN and CDR2 is SYDVKM.

The J gene is TRBJ1-6, the V gene TRBV5-1, with D tentatively TRBD1 (5 bases). The germline V gene encodes CDR1 SGHRS and CDR2 YFSETQ. The CDR3 spans 16 residues. V was shortened by 3 bases and J by 7 bases, with 17 bases between the two germline ends. CDR3 DNA: TGCGCCAGCAGCTCGCCAATGGACAAAGGGAATTCACCCCTCCACTTT. Its protein is CASSSPMDKGNSPLHF. The full variable domain, rest sourced from reference TRBV5-1 and TRBJ1-6, is KAGVTQTPRYLIKTRGQQVTLSCSPISGHRSVSWYQQTPGQGLQFLFEYFSETQRNKGNFPGRFSGRQFSNSRSEMNVSTLELGDSALYLCASSSPMDKGNSPLHFGNGTRLTVT.

The chain links TRBV7-6 to TRBJ1-2, with D maybe TRBD1 (6 bases). The CDR3 is made up of 12 amino acids. Looked up from germline, CDR1 is SGHVS and CDR2 is FNYEAQ. The V and J ends lost 5 bases and 7 bases respectively, with 11 bases between them. The CDR3 region is CASSPGTIGYTF. As DNA, the CDR3 is TGTGCCAGCAGCCCCGGGACAATTGGCTACACCTTC.

This clone is a singleton in its sample. J is TRBJ2-2 and V is TRBV4-1; the match to TRBD2 covers 7 bases. V shed 8 bases and J 7 bases; nucleotides not matched to a gene: 1. Germline V gene data show CDR1 as MGHRA and CDR2 as YSYEKL. The CDR3 is made up of 11 amino acids. The CDR3 region has the DNA TGCGCCAGCGGGGGGGGCGGGGAGCTGTTTTTT. It yields the protein CASGGGGELFF.

The chain employs TRBV7-3 and TRBJ2-7, with unresolved D. V lost 2 bases, J lost 2 bases, and 7 bases lay in between. This CDR3 region has 13 residues. The germline CDR1 and CDR2 sequences are SGHTA and FQGTGA. The CDR3 DNA reads as TGTGCCAGCAGCTTAGCCGATACCTACGAGCAGTACTTC. Translating gives CASSLADTYEQYF.

V and J are TRBV6-5 and TRBJ2-1; TRBD2 aligns across 10 bases. The V gene end was trimmed by 6 bases and the J gene end by 1 base; junction bases not matched to a gene: 3. CDR1 is MNHEY and CDR2 is SVGAGI in the germline V gene. CDR3 length: 15 amino acids. The chain's CDR3 is CASRLAGASYNEQFF. The CDR3 DNA reads TGTGCCAGCAGGCTAGCGGGAGCGTCCTACAATGAGCAGTTCTTC.

This sequence joins TRBV6-5 and TRBJ1-4; D not resolved. V shed 8 bases and J shed 2 bases, with 12 bases lying between them. This CDR3 is built from 14 residues. Germline CDR1 reads MNHEY; CDR2 reads SVGAGI. CDR3 in amino acids: CASHRSGTNEKLFF. In DNA, the CDR3 is TGTGCCAGCCATCGATCCGGGACTAATGAAAAACTGTTTTTT.

The V and J genes are TRBV7-3 and TRBJ2-2, with D unclear. CDR3 length: 14 amino acids. CDR1 is SGHTA, CDR2 FQGTGA, per germline. Deletions cut 5 bases from V and 1 base from J, with 8 bases between. The CDR3 bases are TGTGCCAGCAGCCCCCAGCTGAACACCGGGGAGCTGTTTTTT. Amino acid sequence: CASSPQLNTGELFF.

This chain links TRBV30 with TRBJ1-6; D call uncertain. Germline values: CDR1 GTSNPN, CDR2 SVGIG (reference sequence). V was pared by 2 bases and J by 7 bases, with 12 bases between. The length of the CDR3 is 14 residues. CDR3: CAWSREQPNSPLHF. The CDR3 bases are TGTGCCTGGAGTCGGGAACAGCCCAATTCACCCCTCCACTTT.

The genes are TRBV5-6 and TRBJ2-7; TRBD2 matches 9 bases. This CDR3 has 13 residues. Unmatched junction bases numbered 6, after V lost 4 bases and J lost 7 bases. Per germline, CDR1 SGHDT and CDR2 YYEEEE. For the CDR3, the DNA is TGTGCCAGCAGCATAGCGGGAGTGGGGGAGCAGTACTTC. This codes for CASSIAGVGEQYF.

V usage is TRBV2 and J usage is TRBJ2-5, with 13 bases fitting TRBD2. CDR3 length equals 15 residues. V trimming: 5 bases; J trimming: 1 base; junction bases outside the gene matches: 1. From germline, CDR1 is SNHLY and CDR2 FYNNEI. The CDR3 coding sequence is TGTGCCAGCAGTCGACTAGCGGGGGGCCAAGAGACCCAGTACTTC. Its protein product is CASSRLAGGQETQYF.

The chain combines TRBV4-3 with TRBJ2-1; 7 bases agree with TRBD1. Germline V gene data show CDR1 as LGHNA and CDR2 as YSLEER. J lost 2 bases, V lost 4 bases, and 5 bases had no gene match. The CDR3 length is 15 residues. The CDR3 DNA reads as TGCGCCAGCAGCCTCGGGACAGAACCCTACAATGAGCAGTTCTTC. Translated: CASSLGTEPYNEQFF.

CDR3 residues: CASSYAHNYEQYF. In DNA, the CDR3 is TGTGCCAGCTCCTACGCCCACAACTACGAGCAGTACTTC. The rearrangement links TRBV6-5 to TRBJ2-7, with D unclear. V lost 8 bases and J 3 bases, leaving 14 bases between the germline ends. The CDR3 is made up of 13 amino acids. Germline V gene data show CDR1 as MNHEY and CDR2 as SVGAGI.

The chain recombines TRBV4-2 with TRBJ2-1; the match to TRBD2 covers 7 bases. The J segment lost 6 bases and the V segment lost 3 bases, leaving 8 bases of the junction unmatched. This CDR3 contains 15 residues. CDR1 is LGHNA, CDR2 YNFKEQ, per germline. CDR3 DNA: TGTGCCAGCAGCCAGGGGGTAGGGACTACCAATGAGCAGTTCTTC. It specifies CASSQGVGTTNEQFF.

The V call is TRBV2, the J call TRBJ1-6, with 7 bases lining up with TRBD1. The CDR3 loop spans 14 amino acids. V was clipped by 11 bases and J by 3 bases; unmatched bases: 7. Germline CDR1 SNHLY, CDR2 FYNNEI. The CDR3 DNA reads TGTGCCGGACAGGCCGACCTCTATAATTCACCCCTCCACTTT. The encoded protein is CAGQADLYNSPLHF.

The CDR3 DNA is TGTGCCAGCAGCCAGACAGGGGGCTCTGGAAACACCATATATTTT. Translating gives CASSQTGGSGNTIYF. The chain is built from TRBV3-1 (or the pseudogene TRBV3-2) and TRBJ1-3, with TRBD1 identical over 9 bases. Germline values: CDR1 LGHDT, CDR2 YNNKEL (reference sequence). This CDR3 comprises 15 residues. Trimming took 3 bases from V and 0 from J; bases not matched to a gene: 0.

This clone was detected only once. V usage is TRBV5-5 and J usage is TRBJ1-1; D is undetermined. The germline CDR1 and CDR2 sequences are SGHKS and YYEKEE (reference sequence). V was shortened by 0 bases and J by 4 bases, with 13 bases between the two germline ends. The CDR3 contains 15 residues. The chain's CDR3 is CASSLVKNLPTEAFF. CDR3 sequence (DNA): TGTGCCAGCAGCTTGGTGAAGAATCTTCCCACTGAAGCTTTCTTT.

CDR3 DNA sequence: TGTGCCAGCAGCCGGAATATAAATGAAAAACTGTTTTTT. As protein: CASSRNINEKLFF. This chain connects TRBV14 to TRBJ1-4; unclear D gene. The ends were cut back, 4 bases at V and 5 bases at J, with 8 bases in the middle. The CDR3 length is 13 residues. CDR1 and CDR2 (germline): SGHDN, FVKESK.